This T cell receptor beta chain was identified in a study of response to subunit inactivated influenza vaccine. The study's findings and limits: Each seasonal flu vaccination may recruit only limited new T cells, authors suggested.

TCRdb re-called the RT-PCR reads through MiXCR, storing one row per CDR3 protein. Of over 150,000 distinct CDR3 sequences detected, about 9% appear once; the ten largest clones hold 9.5% to 13%. Germline values: CDR1 DFQATT, CDR2 SNEGSKA (reference sequence). The V gene lost 4 bases and the J gene lost 7 bases, with 17 bases spanning the gap. The CDR3 length is 14 residues. A remark on this clonotype: The antigen is unknown.

This receptor was taken from a man in his fifties or sixties who received an inactivated influenza vaccine. This chain connects TRBV20-1 to TRBJ2-1; D is perhaps TRBD2 (6 bases). The material sequenced was non-naive T cells sorted from PBMCs, taken on the day of vaccination. In DNA, the CDR3 is TGCAGTGCTAATCCATGGCTAGCGAAGAATGAGCAGTTCTTC. It translates to CSANPWLAKNEQFF.